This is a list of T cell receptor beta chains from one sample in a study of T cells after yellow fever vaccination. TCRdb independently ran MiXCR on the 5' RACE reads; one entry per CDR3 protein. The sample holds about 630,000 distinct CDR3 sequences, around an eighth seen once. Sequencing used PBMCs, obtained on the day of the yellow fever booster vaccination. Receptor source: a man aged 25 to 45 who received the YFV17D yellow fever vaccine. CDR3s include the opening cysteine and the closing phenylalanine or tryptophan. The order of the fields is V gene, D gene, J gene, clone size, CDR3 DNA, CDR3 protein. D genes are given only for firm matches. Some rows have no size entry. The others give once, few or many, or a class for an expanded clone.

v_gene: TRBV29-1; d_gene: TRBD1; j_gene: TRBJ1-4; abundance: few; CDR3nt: TGCAGCGCGTCCGGCGGGACAGTTAGAGCCGAAAAACTGTTTTTT; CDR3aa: CSASGGTVRAEKLFF
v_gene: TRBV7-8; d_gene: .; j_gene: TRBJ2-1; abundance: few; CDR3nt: TGTGCCAGCAGCTTTTCGCTGGGAGATGAGCAGTTCTTC; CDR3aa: CASSFSLGDEQFF
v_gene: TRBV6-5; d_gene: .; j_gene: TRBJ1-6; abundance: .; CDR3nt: TGTGCCAGCAGTTCGTCCGGGAGTAATTCACCCCTCCACTTT; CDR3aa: CASSSSGSNSPLHF
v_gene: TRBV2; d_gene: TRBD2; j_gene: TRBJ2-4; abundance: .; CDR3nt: TGTGCCAGCAGAGGGACTAGCGGGATAAACATTCAGTACTTC; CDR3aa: CASRGTSGINIQYF
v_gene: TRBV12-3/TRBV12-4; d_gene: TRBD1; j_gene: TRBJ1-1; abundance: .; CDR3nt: TGTGCCAGCAGGAGCGGACAGGCCGATAAGGGGGCTTTCTTT; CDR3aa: CASRSGQADKGAFF
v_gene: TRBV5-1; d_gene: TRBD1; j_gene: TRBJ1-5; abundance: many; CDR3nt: TGTGCCAGCAGCTTAGGAACAGGGGGCAATCAGCCCCAGCATTTT; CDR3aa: CASSLGTGGNQPQHF
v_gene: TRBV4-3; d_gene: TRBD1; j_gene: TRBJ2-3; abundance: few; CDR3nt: TGCGCCAGCAGCCAAGAGGGACAGGGCTTAGGTACGCAGTATTTT; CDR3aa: CASSQEGQGLGTQYF
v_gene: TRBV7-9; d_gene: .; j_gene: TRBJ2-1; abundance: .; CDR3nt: TGTGCCAGCATCCAGGCGGGCAATGAGCAGTTCTTC; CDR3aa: CASIQAGNEQFF
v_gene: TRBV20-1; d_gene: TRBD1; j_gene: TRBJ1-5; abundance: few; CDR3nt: TGCAGTGCTAGGGGACAGGGCCGTCAGCCCCAGCATTTT; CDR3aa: CSARGQGRQPQHF
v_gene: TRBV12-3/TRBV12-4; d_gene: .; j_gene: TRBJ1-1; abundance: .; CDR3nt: TGTGCCAGCAACCGGGGGGCTGGGGTCACTGAAGCTTTCTTT; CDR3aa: CASNRGAGVTEAFF
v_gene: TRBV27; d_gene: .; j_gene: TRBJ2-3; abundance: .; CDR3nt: TGTGCCAGCAGAGGGGCCGACGGTGTATCAACGCAGTATTTT; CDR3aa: CASRGADGVSTQYF
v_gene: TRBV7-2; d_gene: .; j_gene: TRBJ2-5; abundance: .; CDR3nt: TGTGCCAGCAGTTCTTTAGGGTCTTTGGCGGAGACCCAGTACTTC; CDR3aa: CASSSLGSLAETQYF
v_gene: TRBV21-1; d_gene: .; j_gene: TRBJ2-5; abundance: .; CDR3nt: TGTGCCAGCAGCACCCACGAACTAGCGGGGTTAGAAGAGACCCAGTACTTC; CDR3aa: CASSTHELAGLEETQYF
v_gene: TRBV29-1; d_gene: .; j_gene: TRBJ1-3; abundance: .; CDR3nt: TGCACCGCTACTCTTAGGGGCACCATATATTTT; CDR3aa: CTATLRGTIYF
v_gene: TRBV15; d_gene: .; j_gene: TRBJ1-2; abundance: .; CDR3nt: TGTGCCACCAGCAGACCTTATCCGACAGTCTATGGCTACACCTTC; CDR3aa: CATSRPYPTVYGYTF
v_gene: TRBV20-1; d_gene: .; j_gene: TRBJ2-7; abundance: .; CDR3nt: TGCAGTGCTAGGAGGAATATGGCGCCAATCCCGTACGAGCAGTACTTC; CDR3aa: CSARRNMAPIPYEQYF
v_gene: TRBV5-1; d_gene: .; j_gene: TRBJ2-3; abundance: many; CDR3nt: TGCGCCAGCAGCTTGGGGTTATTTGACAAAAACCGCGCAGATACGCAGTATTTT; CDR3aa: CASSLGLFDKNRADTQYF
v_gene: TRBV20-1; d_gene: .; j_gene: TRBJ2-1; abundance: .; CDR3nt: TGCAGTGCTAGAGTCCCTATCTCCTACAATGAGCAGTTCTTC; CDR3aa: CSARVPISYNEQFF
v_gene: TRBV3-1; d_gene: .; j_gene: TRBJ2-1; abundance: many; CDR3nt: TGTGCCAGCAGCCCAACAGGGTTTGAGCAGTTCTTC; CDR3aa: CASSPTGFEQFF
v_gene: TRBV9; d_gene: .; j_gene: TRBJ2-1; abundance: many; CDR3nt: TGTGCCAGCAGCGTAGGAGGGAGGAATGAGCAGTTCTTC; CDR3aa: CASSVGGRNEQFF
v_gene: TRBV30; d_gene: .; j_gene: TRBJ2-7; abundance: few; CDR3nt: TGTGCCTGGAGTGGAGACAGCTACGAGCAGTACTTC; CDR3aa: CAWSGDSYEQYF
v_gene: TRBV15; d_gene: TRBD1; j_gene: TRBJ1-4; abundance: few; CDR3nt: TGTGCCACCAGCAGAGACTTACAGGGGCGAGAAAAACTGTTTTTT; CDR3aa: CATSRDLQGREKLFF
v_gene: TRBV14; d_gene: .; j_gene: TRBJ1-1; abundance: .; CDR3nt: TGTGCCAGCAGTAGCGCCGTTGAAGCTTTCTTT; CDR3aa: CASSSAVEAFF
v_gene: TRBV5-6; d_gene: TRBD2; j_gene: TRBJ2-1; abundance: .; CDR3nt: TGTGCCAGCAGCGGTGTTAGCGGGAAAAGCTCCTACAATGAGCAGTTCTTC; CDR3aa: CASSGVSGKSSYNEQFF
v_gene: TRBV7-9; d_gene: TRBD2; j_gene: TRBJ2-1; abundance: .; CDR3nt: TGTGCCAGCAGTTTTACTAGCGGGCTTCGAGGTGGGCAGTTCTTC; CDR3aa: CASSFTSGLRGGQFF
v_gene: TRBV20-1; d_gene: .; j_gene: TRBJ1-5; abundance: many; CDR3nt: TGCAGTGCTAGCAGGGTTGACCAGCCCCAGCATTTT; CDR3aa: CSASRVDQPQHF
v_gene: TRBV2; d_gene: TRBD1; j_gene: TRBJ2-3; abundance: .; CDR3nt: TGTGCCAGCAGCGCAGGGGGATTGTGGGCAGATACGCAGTATTTT; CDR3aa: CASSAGGLWADTQYF
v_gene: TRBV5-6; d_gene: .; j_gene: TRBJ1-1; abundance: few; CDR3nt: TGTGCCAGCAGCGCTCTGCAGGGGACTGAAGCTTTCTTT; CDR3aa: CASSALQGTEAFF
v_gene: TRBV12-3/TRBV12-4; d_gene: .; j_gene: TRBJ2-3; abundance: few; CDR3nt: TGTGCCAGCAGTTCCCATAGTATGTCAGATACGCAGTATTTT; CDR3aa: CASSSHSMSDTQYF
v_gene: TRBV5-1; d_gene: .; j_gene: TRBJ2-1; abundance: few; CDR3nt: TGCGCCAGCAGCTTGGCCCGCGGGGCTTACAATGAGCAGTTCTTC; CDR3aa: CASSLARGAYNEQFF
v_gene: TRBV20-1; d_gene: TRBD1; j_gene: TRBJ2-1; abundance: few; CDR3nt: TGCAGTGCTAGAGACGGGACAGACTCCTACAATGAGCAGTTCTTC; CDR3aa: CSARDGTDSYNEQFF
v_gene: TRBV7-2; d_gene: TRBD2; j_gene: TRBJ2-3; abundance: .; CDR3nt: TGTGCCAGCAGTTTAGTAGCGGGAGGAGATACGCAGTATTTT; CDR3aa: CASSLVAGGDTQYF
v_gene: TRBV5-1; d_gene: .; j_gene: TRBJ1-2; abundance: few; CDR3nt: TGCGCCAGCAGCCCTAGCGGGGGCTATGGCTACACCTTC; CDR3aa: CASSPSGGYGYTF
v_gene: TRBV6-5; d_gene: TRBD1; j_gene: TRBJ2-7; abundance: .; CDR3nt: TGTGCCAGCAGCCACGGGGGACAGGGATTCGAGCAGTACTTC; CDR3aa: CASSHGGQGFEQYF
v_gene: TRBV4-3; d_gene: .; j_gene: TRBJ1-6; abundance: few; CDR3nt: TGCGCCAGCAGCCAAGAGGGACGGCTCCGACCCCTCCACTTT; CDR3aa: CASSQEGRLRPLHF
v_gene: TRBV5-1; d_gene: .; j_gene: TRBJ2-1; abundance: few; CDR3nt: TGCGCCAGCAGCTTGGAGGGAATATTGGATGAGCAGTTCTTC; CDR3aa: CASSLEGILDEQFF
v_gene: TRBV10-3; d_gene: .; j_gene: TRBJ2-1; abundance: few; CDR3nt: TGTGCCATCAGCTCGGGACCGTCCAATGAGCAGTTCTTC; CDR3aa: CAISSGPSNEQFF
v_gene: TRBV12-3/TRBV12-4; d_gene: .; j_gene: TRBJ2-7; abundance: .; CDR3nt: TGTGCCAGCCAAAGTTTGAGCAACGAGCAGTACTTC; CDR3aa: CASQSLSNEQYF
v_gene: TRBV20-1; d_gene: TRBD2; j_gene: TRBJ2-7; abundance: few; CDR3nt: TGCAGTGCTACGAGCGGGAGTCCTTACGAGCAGTACTTC; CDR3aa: CSATSGSPYEQYF
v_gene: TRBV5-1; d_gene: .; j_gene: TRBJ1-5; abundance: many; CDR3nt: TGCGCCAGCAGCTTATCAGGGAGCGGTCAGCCCCAGCATTTT; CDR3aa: CASSLSGSGQPQHF
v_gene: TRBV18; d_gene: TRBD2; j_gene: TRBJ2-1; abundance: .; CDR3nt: TGTGCCAGCTCGGGGACTAGCCCTAGTCATGAGCAGTTCTTC; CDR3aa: CASSGTSPSHEQFF
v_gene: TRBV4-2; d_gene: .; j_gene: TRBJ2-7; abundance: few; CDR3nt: TGTGCCAGCAGCCAAGATGGAAAATTTGACGAGCAGTACTTC; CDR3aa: CASSQDGKFDEQYF
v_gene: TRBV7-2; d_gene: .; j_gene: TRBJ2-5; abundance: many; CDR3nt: TGTGCCAGCAGCGAACAAGAGACCCAGTACTTC; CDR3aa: CASSEQETQYF